This T cell receptor (beta chain) derives from a study of blood T cell repertoires in COVID-19. Across the whole study: Sample material is recorded as cDNA or gDNA derived from T cells, B-cell-depleted T cells, or PBMCs.

This clone has just one count. The V gene lost 6 bases and the J gene lost 0 bases, with 10 bases spanning the gap. Germline CDR1 is SQVTM and CDR2 is ANQGSEA. The CDR3 extends over 13 amino acids. Per the authors' pipeline: The assay estimated nucleated cells by amplifying reference gene primers. TCRdb's copy holds only in-frame clones and misses some; the assay was immunoSEQ multiplex PCR. The V and J calls and the clone size are those of that table, but D and trimming were determined from the DNA. Here the sample spans 250,000 to 300,000 clones, about 73% being singletons. The clonotype originates from a woman of 80 years or more with acute or convalescent COVID-19. The chain employs TRBV29-1 and TRBJ2-3; possible D gene TRBD1, 6 bases. The sequenced sample consisted of peripheral blood. The CDR3 bases are TGCAGCGTGGACAGCACTAGCACAGATACGCAGTATTTT. Translating it yields CSVDSTSTDTQYF.